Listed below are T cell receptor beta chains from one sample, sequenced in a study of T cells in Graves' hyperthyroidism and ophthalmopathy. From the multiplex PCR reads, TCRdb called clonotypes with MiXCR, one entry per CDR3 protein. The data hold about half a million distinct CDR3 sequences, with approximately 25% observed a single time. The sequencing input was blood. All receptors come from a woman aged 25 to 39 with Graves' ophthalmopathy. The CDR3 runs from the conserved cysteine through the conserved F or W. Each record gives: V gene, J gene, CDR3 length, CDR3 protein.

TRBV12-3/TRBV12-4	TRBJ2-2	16	CASSSSGTGEVGELFF
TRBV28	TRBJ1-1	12	CASTEGGTEAFF
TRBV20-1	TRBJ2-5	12	CSAMTLGETQYF
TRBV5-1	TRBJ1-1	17	CASSWGGTGYVGTEAFF
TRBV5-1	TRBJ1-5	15	CASRPTGTGNQPQHF
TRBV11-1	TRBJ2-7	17	CASSLVYQRGQPYEQYF
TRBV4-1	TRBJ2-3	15	CASSQAQGGTDTQYF
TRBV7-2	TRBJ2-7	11	CAISYGYEQYF
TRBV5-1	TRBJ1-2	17	CASSFGPRRQVDYGYTF
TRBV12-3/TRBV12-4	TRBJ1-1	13	CASNPNPGTEAFF
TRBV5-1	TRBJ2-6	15	CASSYLGPGANVLTF
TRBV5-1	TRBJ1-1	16	CASSLAPTGANTEAFF
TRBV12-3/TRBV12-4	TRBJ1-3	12	CASKTLGNTIYF
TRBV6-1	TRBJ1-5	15	CASSRRGSSNQPQHF
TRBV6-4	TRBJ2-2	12	CASSTRGTELFF
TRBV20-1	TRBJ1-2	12	CSARGHTYGYTF
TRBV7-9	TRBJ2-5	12	CASSFQQETQYF
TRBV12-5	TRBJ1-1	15	CASGLAPRVDTDAFF
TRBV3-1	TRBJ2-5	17	CASSQGIRTSGGETQYF
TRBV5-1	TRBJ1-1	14	CASKGGVGNTEAFF
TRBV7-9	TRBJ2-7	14	CASSSSGPPYEQYF
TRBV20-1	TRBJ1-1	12	CSALDPKPEAFF
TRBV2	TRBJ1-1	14	CAITGSEMNTEAFF
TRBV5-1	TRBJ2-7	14	CASSRGQSSYEQYF
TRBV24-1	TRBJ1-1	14	CATSDGTSNTEAFF
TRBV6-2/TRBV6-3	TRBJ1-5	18	CASSSGTGSSDGNQPQHF
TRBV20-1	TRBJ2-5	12	CSATTSRETQYF
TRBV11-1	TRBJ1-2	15	CASSFQSGHNYGYTF
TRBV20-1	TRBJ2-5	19	CSARELAELGQIFQETQYF
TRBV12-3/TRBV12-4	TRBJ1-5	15	CASSLKRGQYQPQHF
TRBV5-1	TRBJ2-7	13	CASSGLQGYEQYF
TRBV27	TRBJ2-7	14	CASISGADPYEQYF
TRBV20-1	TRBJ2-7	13	CSARDPRDYEQYF
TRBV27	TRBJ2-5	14	CASMSGQGAETQYF
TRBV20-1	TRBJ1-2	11	CSAWTGDGYTF
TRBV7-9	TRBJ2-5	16	CASSFEGFVGRETQYF
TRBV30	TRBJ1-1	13	CAWKSGGLGEAFF
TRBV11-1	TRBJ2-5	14	CASRKTGFQETQYF
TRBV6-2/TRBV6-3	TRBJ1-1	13	CASTSRAGVNAFF
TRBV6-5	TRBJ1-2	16	CASSYAEGGGIYGYTF
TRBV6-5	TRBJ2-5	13	CASSYSQQETQYF
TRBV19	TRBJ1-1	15	CASSTTRTGNTEAFF
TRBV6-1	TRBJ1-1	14	CASSENLLGPEAFF
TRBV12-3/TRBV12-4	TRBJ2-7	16	CASSPLSGQGIHEQYF
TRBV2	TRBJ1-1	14	CASSGWRTGTEAFF
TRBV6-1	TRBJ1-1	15	CASSDERQGITEAFF
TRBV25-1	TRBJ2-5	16	CASSEVGQGKGETQYF
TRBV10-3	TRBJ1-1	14	CAISDGPMNTESFF
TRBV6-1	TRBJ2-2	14	CASPPSVNTGELFF
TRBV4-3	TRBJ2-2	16	CASSPSEGANTGELFF
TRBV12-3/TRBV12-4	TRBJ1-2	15	CASSGSQGAVYGYTF
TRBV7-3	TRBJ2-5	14	CASSAPGTRETQYF
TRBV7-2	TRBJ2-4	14	CASSTGVPGGIQYF
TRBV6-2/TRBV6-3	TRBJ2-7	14	CASSTDSPSYEQYF
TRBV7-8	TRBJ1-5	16	CASSSLLGVIDQPQHF